This TCR beta chain emerged from a study of T cells in Graves' hyperthyroidism and ophthalmopathy. Study-wide background: Initial diagnosis, before any treatment, was when peripheral blood was collected. Study-level findings and limits: For ophthalmopathy, model prediction preceded onset by a median about 6 months. Most expanded thyroid clonotypes above 0.001 also appeared in blood.

In its sample, this clonotype was seen many times. Its antigen is undetermined. V lost 4 bases, J lost 4 bases, and 3 bases stayed unmatched. This CDR3 has 14 amino acids. Germline assignment: CDR1 KGHSH and CDR2 LQKENI. From RNA transcripts, TCR beta CDR3 regions were amplified. A first-round RT-PCR of the TCR CDR3 used the HTBI primer set. TCRdb re-called the multiplex PCR reads with MiXCR, one entry per CDR3 protein. The table shows 380,000 or so distinct CDR3 sequences, with about 14% occurring only once. The TCR comes from a woman in her twenties or thirties with Graves' hyperthyroidism. The sequenced sample consisted of blood. The rearrangement links TRBV18 to TRBJ2-3, with 9 bases identical to TRBD2. The CDR3 DNA is TGTGCCAGCTCACGGTCTAGCGGGGCAGATACGCAGTATTTT. Protein: CASSRSSGADTQYF. The variable domain in full, completed from reference TRBV18 and TRBJ2-3, reads NAGVMQNPRHLVRRRGQEARLRCSPMKGHSHVYWYRQLPEEGLKFMVYLQKENIIDESGMPKERFSAEFPKEGPSILRIQQVVRGDSAAYFCASSRSSGADTQYFGPGTRLTVL.